The rows below give T cell receptor beta chains drawn from one sample of a study of shared clonotypes between healthy human individuals. Profiled with immunoSEQ multiplex PCR; TCRdb holds only in-frame clones, not every one. Of about 2.1 million clones listed, 93% are singletons. The sequenced sample consisted of naive CD8+ T cells from PBMCs. Receptors originate from a man between 18 and 35 years old in good health. Some clones in this sample may be carry-over from other donors' samples. The CDR3 runs from the conserved cysteine through the conserved F or W. D genes are given only for firm matches. Size values are once, few and many counts, or a class for expanded clones, and some rows have none.

J gene	D gene	V gene	clone size	CDR3 DNA	CDR3 protein
TRBJ2-7	-	TRBV2	-	TGTGCCAGCAGTCCGTCGGGGGGCACCCCCCACGAGCAGTACTTC	CASSPSGGTPHEQYF
TRBJ2-7	-	TRBV7-9	-	TGTGCCAGCAGCGCCGACCTAGCCTACGAGCAGTACTTC	CASSADLAYEQYF
TRBJ2-7	TRBD2	TRBV7-8	-	TGTGCCAGCAGCTTGGCAGGGTTAGCGGGCGAGCAGTACTTC	CASSLAGLAGEQYF
TRBJ2-3	-	TRBV11-2	-	TGTGCCAGCAGCTTGGTGGGAGGACCGGTAGATACGCAGTATTTT	CASSLVGGPVDTQYF
TRBJ1-1	-	TRBV19	-	TGTGCCGTGCGGGACTTATACACTGAAGCTTTCTTT	CAVRDLYTEAFF
TRBJ2-5	-	TRBV7-9	-	TGTGCCAGCAACCTCCGGCCACGAGAGACCCAGTACTTC	CASNLRPRETQYF
TRBJ1-2	-	TRBV2	-	TGTGCCAGCAGGACGGCCGGCAGCTACACCTTC	CASRTAGSYTF
TRBJ2-5	-	TRBV29-1	-	TGCAGCGTTGACCATGCCTCTGGTTCCCCCCGGGAGACCCAGTACTTC	CSVDHASGSPRETQYF
TRBJ1-2	-	TRBV9	-	TGTGCCAGCAGCGTAGAAGGGATTCAAGCTAACTATGGCTACACCTTC	CASSVEGIQANYGYTF
TRBJ2-7	TRBD1	TRBV7-6	-	TGTGCCAGCAGCTTTTTGCCTCCGGGACAGGGGGACGAGCAGTACTTC	CASSFLPPGQGDEQYF
TRBJ2-1	-	TRBV21-1	-	TGTGCCAGCAGCAAAGGGGGGGGCAACAGGAGCAATGAGCAGTTCTTC	CASSKGGGNRSNEQFF
TRBJ2-1	-	TRBV7-8	-	TGTGCCAGCAGCCCCTCTTGGCTTACCACCTACAATGAGCAGTTCTTC	CASSPSWLTTYNEQFF
TRBJ1-2	TRBD1	TRBV5-6	-	TGTGCCAGCAGCCCGGACAGGGGAAAAAGTGGAAGTGGGTATGGCTACACCTTC	CASSPDRGKSGSGYGYTF
TRBJ1-1	TRBD1	TRBV4-2	-	TGTGCCAGCAGCCCCAGAAACAGGGGTGGGACTGAAGCTTTCTTT	CASSPRNRGGTEAFF
TRBJ2-1	-	TRBV28	-	TGTGCCAGCACCGCTGGCCAGTCGTACAATGAGCAGTTCTTC	CASTAGQSYNEQFF
TRBJ1-6	TRBD1	TRBV27	-	TGTGCCAGCAGTTTATTCCCACAGGGGATTTGGGAATCACCCCTCCACTTT	CASSLFPQGIWESPLHF
TRBJ1-1	-	TRBV5-1	-	TGCGCCAGCAGCTTGGGGGCTCCACGGAAGAACACTGAAGCTTTCTTT	CASSLGAPRKNTEAFF
TRBJ2-1	-	TRBV5-1	-	TGCGCCAGCAGCCAGGCGACCTACAACAATGAGCAGTTCTTC	CASSQATYNNEQFF
TRBJ2-7	-	TRBV27	-	TGTGCCAGCAGTTTAGGGGCAGGGTTATACGAGCAGTACTTC	CASSLGAGLYEQYF
TRBJ2-7	TRBD1	TRBV19	-	TGTGCCTGTAGCCCGGCAGGGGGTACACTCCACCCCTCCTACGAGCAGTACTTC	CACSPAGGTLHPSYEQYF
TRBJ1-5	-	TRBV19	few	TGTGCCAGTAACCGGGGGGATCCTCAGCCCCAGCATTTT	CASNRGDPQPQHF
TRBJ2-7	-	TRBV10-3	-	TGTGCCATCAGTGAGTTGGGCCAATACTCAACCTACGAGCAGTACTTC	CAISELGQYSTYEQYF
TRBJ2-2	-	TRBV27	-	TGTGCCAGCAGTTTTTTGCCAGGGGAGAGCACCGGGGAGCTGTTTTTT	CASSFLPGESTGELFF
TRBJ1-1	TRBD1	TRBV6-5	-	TGTGCCAGCAGTCCCGGGACAGGTTACACTGAAGCTTTCTTT	CASSPGTGYTEAFF
TRBJ2-1	-	TRBV7-9	-	TGTGCCAGCAGCTTAGCGGCAGGTGAGCAGTTCTTC	CASSLAAGEQFF
TRBJ2-5	-	TRBV29-1	-	TGCAGCGTTGTTCCCCGACTACTTACTCAAGAGACCCAGTACTTC	CSVVPRLLTQETQYF
TRBJ2-7	TRBD1	TRBV5-1	-	TGCGCCAGCAGCGAGGGACAGCCGTTTGAGCAGTACTTC	CASSEGQPFEQYF
TRBJ1-3	-	TRBV13	-	TGTGCCAGCAGCTTAGGTCCCCCGAGGACGGGAAACACCATATATTTT	CASSLGPPRTGNTIYF
TRBJ2-7	-	TRBV27	once	TGTGCCAGCAGTTTTGGCAGTCGCTACGAGCAGTACTTC	CASSFGSRYEQYF
TRBJ1-1	-	TRBV28	-	TGTGCCAGCAGCACTGACAGAGGAGGCACTGAAGCTTTCTTT	CASSTDRGGTEAFF
TRBJ2-3	-	TRBV14	-	TGTGCCAGCAGCCAAGAATGGAGGGCAAAGGCAGATACGCAGTATTTT	CASSQEWRAKADTQYF
TRBJ2-1	TRBD1	TRBV6-5	-	TGTGCCAGCAGTCGGACAGGGGAAACCTACAATGAGCAGTTCTTC	CASSRTGETYNEQFF
TRBJ2-3	-	TRBV11-3	-	TGTGCCAGCAGCTTAGATAGTATCGGTAGCGGAACAGATACGCAGTATTTT	CASSLDSIGSGTDTQYF
TRBJ2-3	-	TRBV4-1	-	TGCGCCAGCAGCCAGATCCTTCGAGATACGCAGTATTTT	CASSQILRDTQYF